This is a list of T cell receptor beta chains from one sample in a study of chemoradiotherapy in HPV16-positive cancers. Assay used: immunoSEQ multiplex PCR; TCRdb lists only in-frame clones, some missing. The sample carries tens of thousands of clones, roughly nine tenths recorded once. The source was blood, collected from a patient who underwent chemoradiotherapy. These receptors were taken from a human donor with HPV-associated anogenital cancer. Each CDR3 is given with its conserved first and last residue. The D gene is left open where the match is weak. Expanded clones get a size class; other rows say once, few or many, or leave the size out.

V gene,D gene,J gene,clone size,CDR3 protein,CDR3 DNA
TRBV6-4,TRBD1,TRBJ1-1,once,CASSERTGAEAFF,TGTGCCAGCAGTGAGCGAACAGGGGCTGAAGCTTTCTTT
TRBV7-2,NA,TRBJ1-2,once,CASSQPAEGGYTF,TGTGCCAGCAGCCAGCCAGCAGAGGGTGGCTACACCTTC
TRBV5-1,TRBD1,TRBJ2-3,NA,CASTAFRTGPDTQYF,TGCGCCAGCACCGCTTTTCGGACAGGGCCAGATACGCAGTATTTT
TRBV6-6,TRBD1,TRBJ1-2,NA,CASRVNRGLYGYTF,TGTGCCAGCAGGGTCAACAGGGGGCTTTATGGCTACACCTTC
TRBV10-3,TRBD1,TRBJ1-1,NA,CAISTDRGTEAFF,TGTGCCATCAGTACAGACAGGGGAACTGAAGCTTTCTTT
TRBV19,TRBD2,TRBJ2-3,NA,CASSTGREWADTQYF,TGTGCCAGTAGTACGGGGAGGGAGTGGGCAGATACGCAGTATTTT
TRBV5-6,NA,TRBJ2-1,NA,CASSFRNYNEQFF,TGTGCCAGCAGCTTCAGGAATTACAATGAGCAGTTCTTC
TRBV19,NA,TRBJ1-5,NA,CASSLFWGDGSNQPQHF,TGTGCCAGTAGCCTTTTTTGGGGGGATGGGAGCAATCAGCCCCAGCATTTT
TRBV6-5,NA,TRBJ1-2,NA,CASSSGQVYVYTF,TGTGCCAGCAGTTCGGGACAAGTCTATGTCTACACCTTC
TRBV12-5,TRBD1,TRBJ1-5,NA,CASGLFLGTGGDQPQHF,TGTGCTAGTGGTTTGTTTCTAGGGACAGGGGGCGATCAGCCCCAGCATTTT
TRBV11-2,TRBD1,TRBJ2-2,NA,CASSWYRGQTGELFF,TGTGCCAGCAGCTGGTACAGGGGGCAGACCGGGGAGCTGTTTTTT
TRBV7-9,TRBD1,TRBJ1-2,NA,CASSRGQRYGYTF,TGTGCCAGCAGCAGGGGACAGCGCTATGGCTACACCTTC
TRBV6-5,NA,TRBJ2-1,NA,CASRVANNEQFF,TGTGCCAGCAGGGTCGCGAACAATGAGCAGTTCTTC
TRBV7-2,TRBD1,TRBJ1-6,NA,CASTDGTGNKSPLHF,TGTGCCAGCACCGATGGGACAGGGAATAAATCACCCCTCCACTTT
TRBV6-6,NA,TRBJ2-1,few,CASSYPGNEQFF,TGTGCCAGCAGTTACCCCGGCAATGAGCAGTTCTTC
TRBV6-5,NA,TRBJ2-1,NA,CASSSGSTFGPFF,TGTGCCAGCAGCTCCGGGTCTACCTTCGGTCCGTTCTTC
TRBV5-4,NA,TRBJ2-7,NA,CASSSPAGGDEQYF,TGTGCCAGCAGCTCACCTGCTGGGGGCGACGAGCAGTACTTC
TRBV19,TRBD1,TRBJ2-6,NA,CATGTGAGANVLTF,TGTGCCACCGGAACAGGGGCCGGGGCCAACGTCCTGACTTTC
TRBV11-3,NA,TRBJ2-2,NA,CASSLNTGELFF,TGTGCCAGCAGCTTAAACACCGGGGAGCTGTTTTTT
TRBV4-3,NA,TRBJ2-2,once,CASSQDLGGGTGELFF,TGCGCCAGCAGCCAAGATCTAGGGGGTGGCACCGGGGAGCTGTTTTTT
TRBV9,NA,TRBJ1-4,NA,CASSSHRESKLFF,TGTGCCAGCAGTTCCCACAGGGAGTCAAAACTGTTTTTT
TRBV19,TRBD1,TRBJ2-3,NA,CASSSRDRADTQYF,TGTGCCAGTAGCTCCAGGGACAGAGCTGATACGCAGTATTTT
TRBV19,NA,TRBJ1-5,NA,CASSQMGGGNQPQHF,TGTGCCAGTAGCCAAATGGGGGGGGGCAATCAGCCCCAGCATTTT
TRBV7-7,TRBD1,TRBJ2-5,NA,CASSSSGTEETQYF,TGTGCTAGCAGCTCATCCGGGACAGAAGAGACCCAGTACTTC
TRBV7-2,NA,TRBJ2-7,NA,CASSLMNLREQYF,TGTGCCAGCAGCCTAATGAACCTCCGGGAGCAGTACTTC
TRBV6-5,NA,TRBJ2-2,NA,CASSQDSGGELFF,TGTGCCAGCAGCCAGGACAGCGGCGGGGAGCTGTTTTTT
TRBV21-1,NA,TRBJ2-7,NA,CASSKDDPWGEQYF,TGTGCCAGCAGCAAAGATGACCCCTGGGGCGAGCAGTACTTC
TRBV27,NA,TRBJ2-5,NA,CASSVQGRETQYF,TGTGCCAGCAGTGTCCAGGGGAGGGAGACCCAGTACTTC
TRBV11-2,NA,TRBJ1-2,NA,CASSSGSRGYTF,TGTGCCAGCAGCTCCGGGTCCCGGGGCTACACCTTC